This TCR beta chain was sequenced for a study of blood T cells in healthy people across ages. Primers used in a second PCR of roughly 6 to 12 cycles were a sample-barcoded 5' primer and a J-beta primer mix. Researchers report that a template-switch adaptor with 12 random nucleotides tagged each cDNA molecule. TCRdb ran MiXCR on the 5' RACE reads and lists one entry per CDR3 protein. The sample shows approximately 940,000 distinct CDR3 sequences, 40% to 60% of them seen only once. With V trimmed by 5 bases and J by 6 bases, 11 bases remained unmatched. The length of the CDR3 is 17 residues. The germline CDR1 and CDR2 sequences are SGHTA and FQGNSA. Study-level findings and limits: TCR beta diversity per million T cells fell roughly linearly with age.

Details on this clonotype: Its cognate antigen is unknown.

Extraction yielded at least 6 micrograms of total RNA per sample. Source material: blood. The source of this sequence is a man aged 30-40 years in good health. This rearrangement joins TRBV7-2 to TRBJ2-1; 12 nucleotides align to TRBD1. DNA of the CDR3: TGTGCCAGCAGCGCACGCCCTAGGGACAGGGGGCTCAATGAGCAGTTCTTC. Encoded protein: CASSARPRDRGLNEQFF.